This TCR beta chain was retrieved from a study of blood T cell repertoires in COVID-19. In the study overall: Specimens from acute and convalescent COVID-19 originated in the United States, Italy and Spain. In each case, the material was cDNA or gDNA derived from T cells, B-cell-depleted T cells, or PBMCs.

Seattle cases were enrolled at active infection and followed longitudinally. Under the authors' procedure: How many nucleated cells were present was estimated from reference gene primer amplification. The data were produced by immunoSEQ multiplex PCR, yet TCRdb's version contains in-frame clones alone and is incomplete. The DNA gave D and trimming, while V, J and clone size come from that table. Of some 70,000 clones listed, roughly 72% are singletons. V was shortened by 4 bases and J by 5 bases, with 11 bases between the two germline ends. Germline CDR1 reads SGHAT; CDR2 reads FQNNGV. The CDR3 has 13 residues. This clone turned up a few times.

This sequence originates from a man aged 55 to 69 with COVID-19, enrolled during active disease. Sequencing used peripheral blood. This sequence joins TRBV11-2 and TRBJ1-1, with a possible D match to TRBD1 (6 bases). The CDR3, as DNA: TGTGCCAGCAGCTCGGACAGACGAACTGAAGCTTTCTTT. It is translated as CASSSDRRTEAFF.